There are a few counts of the clone carrying this TCR beta chain. The record originates from a study of blood T cell repertoires in COVID-19. Study details: Acute and convalescent COVID-19 specimens originated in the United States, Italy and Spain. The analysed material was cDNA or gDNA that came from T cells, B-cell-depleted T cells, or PBMCs.

In the original workflow: The authors estimated nucleated cell counts from reference gene primer amplification. Measured with immunoSEQ multiplex PCR; TCRdb has only the in-frame clones, and not every one. V and J calls and clone size are copied from that table; D and trimming were computed from the DNA. The data hold 300,000 or so clones, with around 86% observed a single time. V lost 8 bases and J lost 4, with 9 bases in between. The CDR3 is 12 amino acids. Germline CDR1 is SEHNR and CDR2 is FQNEAQ (reference sequence). The sample was peripheral blood. This sequence was found in a woman in her fifties or sixties with acute or convalescent COVID-19. This rearrangement joins TRBV7-9 to TRBJ1-3; D gene uncertain. This CDR3 reads CASVEWGNTIYF. CDR3 bases: TGTGCCAGCGTGGAGTGGGGAAACACCATATATTTT.